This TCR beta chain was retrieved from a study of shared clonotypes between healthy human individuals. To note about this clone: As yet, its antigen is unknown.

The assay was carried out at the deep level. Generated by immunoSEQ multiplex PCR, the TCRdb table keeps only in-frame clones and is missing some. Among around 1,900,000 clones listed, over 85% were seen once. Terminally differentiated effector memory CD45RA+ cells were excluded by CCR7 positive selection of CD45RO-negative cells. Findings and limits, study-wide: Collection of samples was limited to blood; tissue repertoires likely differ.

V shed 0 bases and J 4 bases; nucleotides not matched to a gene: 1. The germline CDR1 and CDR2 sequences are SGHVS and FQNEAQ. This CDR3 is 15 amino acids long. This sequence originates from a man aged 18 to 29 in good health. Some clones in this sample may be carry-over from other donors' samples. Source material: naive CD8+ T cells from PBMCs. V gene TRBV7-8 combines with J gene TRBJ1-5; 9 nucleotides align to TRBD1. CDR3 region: CASSLAGTGNQPQHF. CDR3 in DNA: TGTGCCAGCAGCTTAGCCGGGACAGGGAATCAGCCCCAGCATTTT.